This is a list of T cell receptor beta chains from one sample in a study of blood T cell repertoires in COVID-19. Assay used: immunoSEQ multiplex PCR; TCRdb lists only in-frame clones, some missing. The sample consists of fewer than 65,000 clones, approximately 87% of them appearing once. Sequencing used peripheral blood. Every receptor here comes from a human donor in a cohort sampled during active COVID-19. The CDR3 runs from the conserved cysteine through the conserved F or W. The D gene is left open where the match is weak. The size of a clone is reported for some rows only, either as once, few or many, or as a class for expanded clones.

NA	TRBV10-3	NA	TRBJ2-1	TGTGCCATCAGTGAGGAACGGGTTGAGCAGTTCTTC	CAISEERVEQFF
few	TRBV5-1	NA	TRBJ1-2	TGCGCCAGCAGGCGGGAGGGGAACTATGGCTACACCTTC	CASRREGNYGYTF
NA	TRBV9	TRBD2	TRBJ2-5	TGTGCCAGCAGCACCGGACTAGCGGGGGGGCAGGGTTCGGAGACCCAGTACTTC	CASSTGLAGGQGSETQYF
NA	TRBV10-3	TRBD1	TRBJ1-2	TGTGCCATCAGTCCGGGACAGGGCTACACCTTC	CAISPGQGYTF
NA	TRBV4-1	NA	TRBJ2-1	TGCGCCAGCAGCCCCCGGTTCAGTGCTAGCCAATACAATGAGCAGTTCTTC	CASSPRFSASQYNEQFF
NA	TRBV6-6	TRBD1	TRBJ2-7	TGTGCCAGCGCCATGGGACAGTCCTACGAGCAGTACTTC	CASAMGQSYEQYF
NA	TRBV6-4	NA	TRBJ2-1	TGTGCCAGCAGCGTTGAGGCCGAGGGTGAGCAGTTCTTC	CASSVEAEGEQFF
NA	TRBV6-5	NA	TRBJ2-3	TGTGCCAGCAGGTCCAGGGTGGCAGATACGCAGTATTTT	CASRSRVADTQYF
NA	TRBV18	TRBD2	TRBJ2-7	TGTGCCAGCTCACCACGTCTGGGGGGACTAGCGGGGCTCGAGCAGTACTTC	CASSPRLGGLAGLEQYF
NA	TRBV7-9	NA	TRBJ1-1	TGTGCCAGCAGCTTAGGCGGGTTGGGTGAAGCTTTCTTT	CASSLGGLGEAFF
NA	TRBV6-1	NA	TRBJ1-2	TGTGCCAGCAGTGAAGGGGCCGGAGGAGGCTTTAACTATGGCTACACCTTC	CASSEGAGGGFNYGYTF
NA	TRBV28	TRBD1	TRBJ1-2	TGTGCCAGTAAGACGACAGGGAACTATGGCTACACCTTC	CASKTTGNYGYTF
NA	TRBV25-1	NA	TRBJ2-2	TGTGCCAGCAGTGCCGACAGAGACACCGGGGAGCTGTTTTTT	CASSADRDTGELFF
NA	TRBV7-8	NA	TRBJ1-3	TGTGCCAGCAGCTTAGTTTCGAGGTTAGGCGGAAACACCATATATTTT	CASSLVSRLGGNTIYF
NA	TRBV24-1	TRBD1	TRBJ1-2	TGTGCCACCTCGGACAGGACCGAGTATGGCTACACCTTC	CATSDRTEYGYTF
once	TRBV6-5	TRBD1	TRBJ1-2	TGTGCCAGCAGTCCCCCGACAGGGGGCTACACCTTC	CASSPPTGGYTF
NA	TRBV19	NA	TRBJ1-1	TGTGCCAGTAGTCCACACAGGGACCCTCGTCGTAGCAGAAATAAAGCTTTCTTT	CASSPHRDPRRSRNKAFF
once	TRBV28	NA	TRBJ1-5	TGTGCCAGCAGTTTATCAGTAATTAATCAGCCCCAGCATTTT	CASSLSVINQPQHF
once	TRBV19	NA	TRBJ1-1	TGTGCCAGTAGTATAGGGATTAGGAGGACTACGAACACTGAAGCTTTCTTT	CASSIGIRRTTNTEAFF
NA	TRBV5-8	NA	TRBJ1-5	TGTGCCAGCAGCTTAGCGTTCAATCAGCCCCAGCATTTT	CASSLAFNQPQHF
NA	TRBV7-2	NA	TRBJ2-5	TGTGCCAGCACCCTCGTCGGCGGGGGCGGGAAGACCCAGTACTTC	CASTLVGGGGKTQYF
NA	TRBV30	NA	TRBJ2-1	TGTGCCTGGAGCCCGTCTTCATTGTCAGTAGGGGATGAGCAGTTCTTC	CAWSPSSLSVGDEQFF
NA	TRBV28	TRBD1	TRBJ1-4	TGTGCCAGCAGTTGGGGGGACAGGGCGAATGAAAAACTGTTTTTT	CASSWGDRANEKLFF
NA	TRBV3-1/TRBV3-2	NA	TRBJ2-1	TGTGCCAGCAGCCGCTGGGGGGATGAGCAGTTCTTC	CASSRWGDEQFF